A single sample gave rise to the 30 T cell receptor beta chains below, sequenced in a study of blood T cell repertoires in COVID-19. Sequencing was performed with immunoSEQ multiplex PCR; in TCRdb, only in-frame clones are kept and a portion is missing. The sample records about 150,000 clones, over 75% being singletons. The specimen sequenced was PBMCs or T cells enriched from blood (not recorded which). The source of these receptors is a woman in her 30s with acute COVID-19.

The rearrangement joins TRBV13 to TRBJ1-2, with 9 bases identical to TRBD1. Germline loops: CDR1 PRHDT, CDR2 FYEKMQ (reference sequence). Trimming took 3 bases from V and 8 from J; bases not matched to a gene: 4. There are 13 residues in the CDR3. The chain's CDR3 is CASSLDRGEGYTF. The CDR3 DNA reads TGTGCCAGCAGCTTGGACAGGGGTGAGGGCTACACCTTC.

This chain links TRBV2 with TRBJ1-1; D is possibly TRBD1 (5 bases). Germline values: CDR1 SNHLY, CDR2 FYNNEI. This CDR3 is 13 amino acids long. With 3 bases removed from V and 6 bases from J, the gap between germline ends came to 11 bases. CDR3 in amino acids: CASSDLPGAEAFF. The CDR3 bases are TGTGCCAGCAGTGATCTCCCGGGGGCTGAAGCTTTCTTT.

The CDR3 loop is CASSQVGLAPIEQYF. In DNA, the CDR3 is TGCGCCAGCAGCCAAGTAGGACTAGCGCCTATCGAGCAGTACTTC. The chain recombines TRBV4-1 with TRBJ2-7, with 9 bases matching TRBD2. The CDR3 has 15 residues. Trimming at V came to 1 base and at J to 6 bases, leaving 7 bases not matched to a gene. Germline V lookup: CDR1 MGHRA, CDR2 YSYEKL.

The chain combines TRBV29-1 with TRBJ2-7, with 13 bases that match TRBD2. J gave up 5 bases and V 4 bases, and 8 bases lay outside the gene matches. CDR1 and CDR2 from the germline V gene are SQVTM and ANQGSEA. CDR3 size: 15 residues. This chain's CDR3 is CSVGATSGRFDEQYF. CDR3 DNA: TGCAGCGTTGGGGCGACTAGCGGGAGGTTCGACGAGCAGTACTTC.

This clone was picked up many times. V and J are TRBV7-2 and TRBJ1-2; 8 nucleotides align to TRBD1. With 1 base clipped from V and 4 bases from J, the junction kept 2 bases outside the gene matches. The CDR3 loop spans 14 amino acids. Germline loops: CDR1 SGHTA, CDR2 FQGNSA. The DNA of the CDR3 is TGTGCCAGCAGCTTAGTGGACAGGGTCTATGGCTACACCTTC. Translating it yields CASSLVDRVYGYTF.

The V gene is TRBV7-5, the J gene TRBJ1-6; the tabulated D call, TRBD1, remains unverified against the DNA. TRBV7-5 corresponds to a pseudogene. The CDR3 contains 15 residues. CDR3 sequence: CARSKRQGRVSPLHF. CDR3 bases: TGTGCCAGAAGCAAGAGACAGGGAAGGGTTTCACCCCTCCACTTT.

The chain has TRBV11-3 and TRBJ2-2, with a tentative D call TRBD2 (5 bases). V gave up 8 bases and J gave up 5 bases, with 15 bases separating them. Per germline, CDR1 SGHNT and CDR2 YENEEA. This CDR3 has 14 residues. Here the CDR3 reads CASGPGINTGELFF. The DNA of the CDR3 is TGTGCCAGCGGTCCCGGGATTAATACCGGGGAGCTGTTTTTT.

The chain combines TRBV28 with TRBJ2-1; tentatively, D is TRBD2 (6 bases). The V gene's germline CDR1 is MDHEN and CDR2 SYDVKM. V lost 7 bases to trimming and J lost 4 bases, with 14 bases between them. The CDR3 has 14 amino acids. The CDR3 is CASTLGGPYNEQFF. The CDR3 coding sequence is TGTGCCAGCACCCTCGGAGGGCCGTACAATGAGCAGTTCTTC. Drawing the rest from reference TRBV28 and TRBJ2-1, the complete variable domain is DVKVTQSSRYLVKRTGEKVFLECVQDMDHENMFWYRQDPGLGLRLIYFSYDVKMKEKGDIPEGYSVSREKKERFSLILESASTNQTSMYLCASTLGGPYNEQFFGPGTRLTVL.

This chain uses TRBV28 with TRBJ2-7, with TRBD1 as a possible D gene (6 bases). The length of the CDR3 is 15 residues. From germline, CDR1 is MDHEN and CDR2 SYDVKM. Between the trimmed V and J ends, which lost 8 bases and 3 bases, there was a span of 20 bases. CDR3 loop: CASRAQGSTYYEQYF. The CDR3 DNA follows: TGTGCCAGCCGCGCCCAGGGGTCGACCTACTACGAGCAGTACTTC.

The CDR3 reads CASSVSGTGIEQYF. The CDR3 DNA reads TGTGCCAGCAGCGTAAGTGGGACAGGGATCGAGCAGTACTTC. The gene calls are TRBV9 and TRBJ2-7; 9 nucleotides agree with TRBD1. V was pared by 1 base and J by 6 bases, with 5 bases of the junction left unmatched. This CDR3 is built from 14 residues. The germline gives CDR1 SGDLS, CDR2 YYNGEE.

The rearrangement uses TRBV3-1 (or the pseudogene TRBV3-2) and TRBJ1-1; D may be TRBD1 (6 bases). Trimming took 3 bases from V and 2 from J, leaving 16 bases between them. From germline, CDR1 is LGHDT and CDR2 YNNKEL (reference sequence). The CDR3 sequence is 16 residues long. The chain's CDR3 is CASSHLRGPTNTEAFF. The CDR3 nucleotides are TGTGCCAGCAGCCATCTCAGGGGACCAACTAACACTGAAGCTTTCTTT.

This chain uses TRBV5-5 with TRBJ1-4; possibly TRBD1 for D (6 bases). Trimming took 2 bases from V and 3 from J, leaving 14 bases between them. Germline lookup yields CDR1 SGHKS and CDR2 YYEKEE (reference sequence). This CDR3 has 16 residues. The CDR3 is CASSFGTGYSNEKLFF. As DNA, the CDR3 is TGTGCCAGCAGCTTTGGTACAGGGTATTCTAATGAAAAACTGTTTTTT.

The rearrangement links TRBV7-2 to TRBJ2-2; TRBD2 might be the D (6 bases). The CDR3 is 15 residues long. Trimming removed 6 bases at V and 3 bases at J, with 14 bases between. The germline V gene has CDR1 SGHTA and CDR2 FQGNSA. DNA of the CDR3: TGTGCCAGCAGACCTGCCGGGACTCACACCGGGGAGCTGTTTTTT. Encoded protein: CASRPAGTHTGELFF.

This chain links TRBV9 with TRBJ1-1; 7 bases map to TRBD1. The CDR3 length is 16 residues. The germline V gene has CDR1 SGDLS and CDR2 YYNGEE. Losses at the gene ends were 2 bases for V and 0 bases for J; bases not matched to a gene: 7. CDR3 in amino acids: CASSVSGGQMNTEAFF. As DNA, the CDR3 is TGTGCCAGCAGCGTTTCCGGGGGACAGATGAACACTGAAGCTTTCTTT.

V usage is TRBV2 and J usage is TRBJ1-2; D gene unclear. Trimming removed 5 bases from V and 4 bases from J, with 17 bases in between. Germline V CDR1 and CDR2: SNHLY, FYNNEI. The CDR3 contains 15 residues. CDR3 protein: CASSFEAGLGYGYTF. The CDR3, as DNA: TGTGCCAGCAGTTTCGAAGCGGGTTTAGGCTATGGCTACACCTTC.

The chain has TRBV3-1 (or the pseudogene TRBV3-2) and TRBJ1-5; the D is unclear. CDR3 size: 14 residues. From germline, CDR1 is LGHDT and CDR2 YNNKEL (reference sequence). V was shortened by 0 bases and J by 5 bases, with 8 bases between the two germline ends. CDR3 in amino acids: CASSQDGGYQPQHF. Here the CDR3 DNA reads TGTGCCAGCAGCCAAGATGGAGGGTATCAGCCCCAGCATTTT.

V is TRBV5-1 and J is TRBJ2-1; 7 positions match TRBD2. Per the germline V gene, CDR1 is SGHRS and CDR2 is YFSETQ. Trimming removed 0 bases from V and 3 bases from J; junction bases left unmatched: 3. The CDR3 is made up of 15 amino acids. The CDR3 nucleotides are TGCGCCAGCAGCTTGGCTAGGACTAGCTACAATGAGCAGTTCTTC. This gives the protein CASSLARTSYNEQFF.

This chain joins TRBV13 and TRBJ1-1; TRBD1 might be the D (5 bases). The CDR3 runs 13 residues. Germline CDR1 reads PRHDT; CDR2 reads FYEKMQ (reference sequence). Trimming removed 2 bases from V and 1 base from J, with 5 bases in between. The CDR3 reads CASSLQGNTEAFF. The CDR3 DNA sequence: TGTGCCAGCAGCTTACAGGGGAACACTGAAGCTTTCTTT.

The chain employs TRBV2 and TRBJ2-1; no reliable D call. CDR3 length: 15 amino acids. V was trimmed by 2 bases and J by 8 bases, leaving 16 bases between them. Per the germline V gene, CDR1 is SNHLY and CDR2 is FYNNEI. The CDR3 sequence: CASSEPHPIEDEQFF. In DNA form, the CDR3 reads TGTGCCAGCAGTGAACCCCATCCAATCGAGGATGAGCAGTTCTTC.

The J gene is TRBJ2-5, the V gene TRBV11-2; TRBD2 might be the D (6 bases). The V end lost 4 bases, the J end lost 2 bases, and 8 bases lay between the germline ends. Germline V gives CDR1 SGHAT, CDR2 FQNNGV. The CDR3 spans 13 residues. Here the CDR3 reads CASSSGVQETQYF. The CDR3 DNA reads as TGTGCCAGCAGCTCGGGAGTTCAAGAGACCCAGTACTTC.

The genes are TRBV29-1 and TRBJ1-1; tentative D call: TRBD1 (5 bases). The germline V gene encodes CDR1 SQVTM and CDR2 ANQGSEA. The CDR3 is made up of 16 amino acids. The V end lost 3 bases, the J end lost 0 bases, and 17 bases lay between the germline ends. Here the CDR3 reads CSVDGDDSSMNTEAFF. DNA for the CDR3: TGCAGCGTTGATGGAGACGACAGTTCCATGAACACTGAAGCTTTCTTT.

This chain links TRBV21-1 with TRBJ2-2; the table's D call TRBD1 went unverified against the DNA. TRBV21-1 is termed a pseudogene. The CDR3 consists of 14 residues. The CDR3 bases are TGTGCCAGCAGGGACTCAGGGGTTGACGGGGAGCTGTTTTTT. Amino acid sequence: CASRDSGVDGELFF.

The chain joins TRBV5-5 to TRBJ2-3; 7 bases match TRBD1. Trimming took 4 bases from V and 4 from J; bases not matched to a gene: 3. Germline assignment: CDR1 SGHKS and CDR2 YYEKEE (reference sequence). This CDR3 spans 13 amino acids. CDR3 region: CASSRQGADTQYF. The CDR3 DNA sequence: TGTGCCAGCAGCCGACAGGGCGCAGATACGCAGTATTTT.

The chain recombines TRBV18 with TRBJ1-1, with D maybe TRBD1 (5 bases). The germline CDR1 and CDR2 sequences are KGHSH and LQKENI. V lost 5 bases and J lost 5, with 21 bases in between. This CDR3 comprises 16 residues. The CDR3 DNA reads TGTGCCAGCTCAAGAAACCCTCAGGGCGTTGGGACTGAAGCTTTCTTT. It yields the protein CASSRNPQGVGTEAFF.

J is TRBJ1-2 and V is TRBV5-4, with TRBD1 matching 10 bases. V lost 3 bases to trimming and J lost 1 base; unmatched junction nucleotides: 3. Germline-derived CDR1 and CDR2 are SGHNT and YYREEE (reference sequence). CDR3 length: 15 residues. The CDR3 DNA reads TGTGCCAGCAGCTGGGGACAGGGGTTTAACTATGGCTACACCTTC. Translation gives CASSWGQGFNYGYTF.

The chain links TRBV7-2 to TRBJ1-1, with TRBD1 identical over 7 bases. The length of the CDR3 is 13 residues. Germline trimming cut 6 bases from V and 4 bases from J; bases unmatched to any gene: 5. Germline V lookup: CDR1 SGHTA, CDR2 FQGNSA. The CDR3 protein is CASRETGTTEAFF. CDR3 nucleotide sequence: TGTGCCAGCAGAGAGACAGGGACCACTGAAGCTTTCTTT.

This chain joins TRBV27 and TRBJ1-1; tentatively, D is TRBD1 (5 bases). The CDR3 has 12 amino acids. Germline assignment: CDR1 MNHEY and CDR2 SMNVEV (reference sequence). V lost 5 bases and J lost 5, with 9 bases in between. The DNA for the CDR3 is TGTGCCAGCAGTCGGGGGAAAACTGAAGCTTTCTTT. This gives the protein CASSRGKTEAFF.

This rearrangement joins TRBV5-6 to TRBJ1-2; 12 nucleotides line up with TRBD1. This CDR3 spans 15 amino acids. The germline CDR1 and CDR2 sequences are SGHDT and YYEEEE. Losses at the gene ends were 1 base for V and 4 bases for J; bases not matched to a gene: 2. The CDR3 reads CASSLRDRGLYGYTF. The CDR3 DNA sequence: TGTGCCAGCAGCTTGCGGGACAGGGGGCTCTATGGCTACACCTTC.

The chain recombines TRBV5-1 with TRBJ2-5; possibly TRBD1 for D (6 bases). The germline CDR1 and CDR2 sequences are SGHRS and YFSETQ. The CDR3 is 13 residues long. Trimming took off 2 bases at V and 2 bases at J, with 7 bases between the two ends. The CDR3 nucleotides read TGCGCCAGCAGCTTCGGACAGCAAGAGACCCAGTACTTC. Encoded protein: CASSFGQQETQYF.

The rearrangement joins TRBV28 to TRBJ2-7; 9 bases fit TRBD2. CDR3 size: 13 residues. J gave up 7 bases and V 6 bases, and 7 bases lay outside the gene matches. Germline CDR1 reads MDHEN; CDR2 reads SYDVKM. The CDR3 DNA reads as TGTGCCAGCAGCGTAGCGGGAGTCGGGGAGCAGTACTTC. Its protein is CASSVAGVGEQYF. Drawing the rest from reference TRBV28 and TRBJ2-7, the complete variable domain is DVKVTQSSRYLVKRTGEKVFLECVQDMDHENMFWYRQDPGLGLRLIYFSYDVKMKEKGDIPEGYSVSREKKERFSLILESASTNQTSMYLCASSVAGVGEQYFGPGTRLTVT.